The source of this T cell receptor beta chain is a study of blood T cell repertoires in COVID-19. At the level of the study: The study drew acute and convalescent COVID-19 samples from the United States, Italy and Spain. The cDNA or gDNA used as material had been derived from T cells, B-cell-depleted T cells, or PBMCs.

Under the authors' procedure: By means of reference gene primer amplification, nucleated cell counts were estimated. TCRdb's table, derived via immunoSEQ multiplex PCR, lists solely in-frame clones and lacks some. V, J and clone size derive from that table, while D and trimming were established from the DNA sequence. The sample has some 130,000 clones; over 85% are singletons. The CDR3 has 15 residues. The germline V gene encodes CDR1 SGHDT and CDR2 YYEEEE. V lost 3 bases and J 0 bases, leaving 10 bases between the germline ends. The sequence derives from a man between 50 and 59 years old with active COVID-19. The sample was peripheral blood. This rearrangement joins TRBV5-6 to TRBJ2-1; weak D call: TRBD1 (5 bases). In nucleotides, the CDR3 is TGTGCCAGCAGCTCAGGGTTAAGCTCCTACAATGAGCAGTTCTTC. Residues: CASSSGLSSYNEQFF. The entire variable domain, with the rest obtained from reference TRBV5-6 and TRBJ2-1, is as follows: DAGVTQSPTHLIKTRGQQVTLRCSPKSGHDTVSWYQQALGQGPQFIFQYYEEEERQRGNFPDRFSGHQFPNYSSELNVNALLLGDSALYLCASSSGLSSYNEQFFGPGTRLTVL.